The rows below give T cell receptor beta chains drawn from one sample of a study of breast tumors, draining lymph nodes, adjacent tissues. TCRdb independently ran MiXCR on the multiplex PCR reads; one entry per CDR3 protein. The sample lists about 230,000 distinct CDR3 sequences; about a third were seen once. Sequencing was done on a sample of axillary lymph node tissue. The receptors were sampled from a female donor with breast cancer. Some clones in this sample may be carry-over from other donors' samples. Each CDR3 is given with its conserved first and last residue. The D gene is left open where the match is weak. For some rows the clone size is stated as once, few or many, or as a class when expanded; others skip it.

V gene: TRBV6-5
clone size: many
J gene: TRBJ2-7
D gene: TRBD1
CDR3 DNA: TGTGCCAGCAGTACCGTTGGGACAGGGGGGCGCGAGCAGTACTTC
CDR3 protein: CASSTVGTGGREQYF

V gene: TRBV7-7
clone size: -
J gene: TRBJ1-5
D gene: -
CDR3 DNA: TGTGCTAGCAGCTTAGCTCAGGGTTGGCCCCAGCATTTT
CDR3 protein: CASSLAQGWPQHF

V gene: TRBV29-1
clone size: -
J gene: TRBJ1-2
D gene: -
CDR3 DNA: TGCAGCGTTGATGGACGGTTTGAGTATGGCTACACCTTC
CDR3 protein: CSVDGRFEYGYTF

V gene: TRBV9
clone size: once
J gene: TRBJ2-2
D gene: -
CDR3 DNA: TGTGCCAGCAGCGTAGATGGCAGGAGCACCGGGGAGCTGTTTTTT
CDR3 protein: CASSVDGRSTGELFF

V gene: TRBV24-1
clone size: many
J gene: TRBJ1-4
D gene: -
CDR3 DNA: TGTGCCACCAGTGCCCACGGAGGGGATGAAAAACTGTTTTTT
CDR3 protein: CATSAHGGDEKLFF

V gene: TRBV11-2
clone size: many
J gene: TRBJ1-2
D gene: -
CDR3 DNA: TGTGCCAGCAGCTTAGGGCGCTGGGACTATGGCTACACCTTC
CDR3 protein: CASSLGRWDYGYTF

V gene: TRBV6-1
clone size: -
J gene: TRBJ2-7
D gene: -
CDR3 DNA: TGTGCCAGCAGTTCCACAGGAACATGGGACGAGCAGTACTTC
CDR3 protein: CASSSTGTWDEQYF

V gene: TRBV2
clone size: -
J gene: TRBJ2-2
D gene: -
CDR3 DNA: TGTGCCAGCAGTGTTAGCGAGAACACCGGGGAGCTGTTTTTT
CDR3 protein: CASSVSENTGELFF

V gene: TRBV5-4
clone size: -
J gene: TRBJ1-1
D gene: TRBD1
CDR3 DNA: TGTGCCAGCAGCCGGACAGGGATGTCTGAAGCTTTCTTT
CDR3 protein: CASSRTGMSEAFF

V gene: TRBV7-9
clone size: -
J gene: TRBJ1-2
D gene: -
CDR3 DNA: TGTGCCAGCAGCCCCCGGCGAGGGTCGGACTATGGCCACACCTTC
CDR3 protein: CASSPRRGSDYGHTF

V gene: TRBV2
clone size: many
J gene: TRBJ2-5
D gene: TRBD2
CDR3 DNA: TGTGCCAGCTTTCCGGGACTAGCGGACATCCAAGAGACCCAGTACTTC
CDR3 protein: CASFPGLADIQETQYF

V gene: TRBV6-1
clone size: many
J gene: TRBJ1-6
D gene: -
CDR3 DNA: TGTGCCAGCAGATGGGACTCCCGCGGTGGGATATATAATTCACCCCTCCACTTT
CDR3 protein: CASRWDSRGGIYNSPLHF

V gene: TRBV29-1
clone size: many
J gene: TRBJ2-7
D gene: TRBD1
CDR3 DNA: TGCAGCGTTGACATCCGACAGGGCTCCTACGAGCAGTACTTC
CDR3 protein: CSVDIRQGSYEQYF

V gene: TRBV9
clone size: many
J gene: TRBJ2-1
D gene: TRBD1
CDR3 DNA: TGTGCCAGCAGCGGAGGACAGGCGCCCGAGCAGTTCTTC
CDR3 protein: CASSGGQAPEQFF

V gene: TRBV10-3
clone size: -
J gene: TRBJ2-1
D gene: TRBD2
CDR3 DNA: TGTGCCATCACTAGCGGGAATGAGCAGTTCTTC
CDR3 protein: CAITSGNEQFF

V gene: TRBV30
clone size: many
J gene: TRBJ2-1
D gene: -
CDR3 DNA: TGTGCCTGGAGGCTGGGGGCGGCTGAGCAGTTCTTC
CDR3 protein: CAWRLGAAEQFF

V gene: TRBV5-6
clone size: many
J gene: TRBJ1-2
D gene: -
CDR3 DNA: TGTGCCAGCAGACTCCGAGGAGCAAGTAACTATGGCTACACCTTC
CDR3 protein: CASRLRGASNYGYTF

V gene: TRBV5-1
clone size: -
J gene: TRBJ1-4
D gene: TRBD1
CDR3 DNA: TGCGCCAGCAGCTCAGGCAGGGGGTTTAGTGTAAAACTGTTTTTT
CDR3 protein: CASSSGRGFSVKLFF

V gene: TRBV28
clone size: few
J gene: TRBJ2-5
D gene: TRBD2
CDR3 DNA: TGTGCCAGCAGTTTATCCGGACTAGCCAACCTTCGGAAAGAGACCCAGTACTTC
CDR3 protein: CASSLSGLANLRKETQYF

V gene: TRBV18
clone size: many
J gene: TRBJ2-3
D gene: -
CDR3 DNA: TGTGCCAGCTCACGGAGAGGTAGTGCAGATACGCAGTATTTT
CDR3 protein: CASSRRGSADTQYF

V gene: TRBV5-1
clone size: many
J gene: TRBJ1-3
D gene: TRBD1
CDR3 DNA: TGCGCCAGCAGCTTTGGGACAGGGGCGAACACCATATATTTT
CDR3 protein: CASSFGTGANTIYF

V gene: TRBV5-1
clone size: many
J gene: TRBJ2-1
D gene: TRBD2
CDR3 DNA: TGCGCCAGCAGCACCCTGGGGGGTAGCGGGAGCTACAATGAGCAGTTCTTC
CDR3 protein: CASSTLGGSGSYNEQFF

V gene: TRBV30
clone size: many
J gene: TRBJ1-4
D gene: -
CDR3 DNA: TGTGCCTGGATGGAAGCAACTAATGAAAAACTGTTTTTT
CDR3 protein: CAWMEATNEKLFF